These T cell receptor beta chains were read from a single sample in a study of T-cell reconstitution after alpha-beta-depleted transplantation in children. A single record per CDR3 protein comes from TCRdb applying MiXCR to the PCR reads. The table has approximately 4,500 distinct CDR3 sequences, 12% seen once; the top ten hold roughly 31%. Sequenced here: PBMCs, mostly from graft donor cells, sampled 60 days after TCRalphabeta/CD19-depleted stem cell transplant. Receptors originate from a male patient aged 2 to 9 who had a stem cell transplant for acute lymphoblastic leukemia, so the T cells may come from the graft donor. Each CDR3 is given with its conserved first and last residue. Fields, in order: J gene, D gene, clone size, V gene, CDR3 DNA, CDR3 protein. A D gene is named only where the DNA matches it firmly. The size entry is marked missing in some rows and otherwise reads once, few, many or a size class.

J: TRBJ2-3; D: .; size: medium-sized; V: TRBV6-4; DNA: TGTGCCAGCAGGGTAGATGGTGGCACAGATACGCAGTATTTT; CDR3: CASRVDGGTDTQYF
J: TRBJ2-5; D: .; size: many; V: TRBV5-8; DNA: TGTGCCAGCAGCTTGTGGGGTATCCAAGAGACCCAGTACTTC; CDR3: CASSLWGIQETQYF
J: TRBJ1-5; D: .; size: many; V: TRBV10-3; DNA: TGTGCCATCAGTGCTGGGTTGGGAAATCAGCCCCAGCATTTT; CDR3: CAISAGLGNQPQHF
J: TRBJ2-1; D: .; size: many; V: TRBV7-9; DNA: TGTGCCAGCAGCTTGAGGTTCCCCTACAATGAGCAGTTCTTC; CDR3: CASSLRFPYNEQFF
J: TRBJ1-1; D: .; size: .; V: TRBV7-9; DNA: TGTGCCAACAGCTTAGCGGGGGGGCAGAGGGCTTTCTTT; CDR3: CANSLAGGQRAFF
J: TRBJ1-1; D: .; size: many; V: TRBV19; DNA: TGTGCCAGTAGTATGAGACCCGACACTGAAGCTTTCTTT; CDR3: CASSMRPDTEAFF
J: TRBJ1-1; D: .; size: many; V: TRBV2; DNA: TGTGCCAGCAGAGGGGACAACCTGAACACTGAAGCTTTCTTT; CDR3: CASRGDNLNTEAFF
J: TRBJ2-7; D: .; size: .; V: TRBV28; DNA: TGTGCCATGGGCTTAACGGGGATGGTTTCCTACGAGCAGTACTTC; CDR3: CAMGLTGMVSYEQYF
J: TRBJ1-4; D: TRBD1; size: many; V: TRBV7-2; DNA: TGTGCCAGCAGCTTAGCGCGGGGACAGTCTAATGAAAAACTGTTTTTT; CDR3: CASSLARGQSNEKLFF
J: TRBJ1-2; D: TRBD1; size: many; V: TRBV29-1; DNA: TGCAGCGTTGAAGGAAGCGACAGGGTGAGGAATGGCTACACCTTC; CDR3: CSVEGSDRVRNGYTF
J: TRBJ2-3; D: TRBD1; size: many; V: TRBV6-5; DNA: TGTGCCAGCACAGGAGCAGACAGGGGTAACGCCGATACGCAGTATTTT; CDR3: CASTGADRGNADTQYF
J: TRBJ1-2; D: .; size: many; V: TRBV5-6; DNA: TGTGCCAGCAGCTTACCCGACAGGTACTATGGCTACACCTTC; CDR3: CASSLPDRYYGYTF
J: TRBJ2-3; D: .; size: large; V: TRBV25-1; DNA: TGTGCCAGCAGAGACCATGGACAGCTCACAGATACGCAGTATTTT; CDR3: CASRDHGQLTDTQYF
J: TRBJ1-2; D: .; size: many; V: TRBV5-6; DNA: TGTGCCAGCAGCTTGGGGCGCGCAGGGCCCAACACCTTC; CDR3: CASSLGRAGPNTF
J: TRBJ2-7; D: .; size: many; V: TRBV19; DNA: TGTGCCAGTAGTATACAGGGACCCTACGAGCAGTACTTC; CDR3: CASSIQGPYEQYF
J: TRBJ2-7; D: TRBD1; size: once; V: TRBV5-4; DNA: TGTGCCATCAGCTCCAGGCCAGGGGGTCACCACGAGCAGTACTTC; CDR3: CAISSRPGGHHEQYF